This entry lists 30 T cell receptor beta chains sequenced from one sample in a study of control samples from healthy donors and cancer patients. TCRdb keeps only in-frame clones here, not all; method: immunoSEQ multiplex PCR. Among roughly 74,000 clones, about 93% were seen once, and the ten largest hold 4.8%. Sequences were obtained from blood. These TCRs come from a woman aged 18-29 years in good health.

The chain employs TRBV11-3 and TRBJ2-4; no clear D gene. The germline V gene encodes CDR1 SGHNT and CDR2 YENEEA. The CDR3 extends over 17 amino acids. Trimming pared 4 bases from V and 4 bases from J, leaving 20 bases between. In DNA form, the CDR3 reads TGTGCCAGCAGCTCCCTCGAATTGGGCGATGTTAAAAACATTCAGTACTTC. Amino acids: CASSSLELGDVKNIQYF.

This chain joins TRBV6-4 and TRBJ2-3, with D unresolved. With 4 bases removed from V and 3 bases from J, the gap between germline ends came to 11 bases. Per germline, CDR1 MRHNA and CDR2 SNTAGT. This CDR3 has 14 amino acids. The CDR3 sequence is CASSVHAWTDTQYF. The CDR3 region has the DNA TGTGCCAGCAGTGTCCATGCATGGACAGATACGCAGTATTTT.

The V call is TRBV19, the J call TRBJ2-4; D not certain. The V end lost 4 bases, the J end lost 1 base, and 20 bases lay between the germline ends. Germline-derived CDR1 and CDR2 are LNHDA and SQIVND (reference sequence). The CDR3 consists of 18 residues. The CDR3 loop is CASSSDRAAARAKNIQYF. The CDR3 DNA reads TGTGCCAGTAGTAGTGACCGGGCGGCGGCGCGCGCCAAAAACATTCAGTACTTC.

The chain recombines TRBV21-1 with TRBJ2-3. TRBV21-1 is annotated as a pseudogene. The CDR3 extends over 19 amino acids. In DNA form, the CDR3 reads TGTGCCAGCAGCAAAGGGGCAGCGACGAACCCAACTAGCACAGATACGCAGTATTTT. Encoded protein: CASSKGAATNPTSTDTQYF.

J is TRBJ2-3 and V is TRBV6-4; 14 bases match TRBD2. J was trimmed by 6 bases and V by 6 bases; bases with no gene match: 5. The CDR3 totals 15 residues. Germline V lookup: CDR1 MRHNA, CDR2 SNTAGT. In DNA form, the CDR3 reads TGTGCCAGCAGACTGACTAGCGGGGGGGCTGATACGCAGTATTTT. Translated, it gives CASRLTSGGADTQYF.

The genes are TRBV4-3 and TRBJ2-1; 9 positions match TRBD2. The CDR3 covers 15 residues. The germline V gene has CDR1 LGHNA and CDR2 YSLEER. V lost 4 bases, J lost 8 bases, and 9 bases stayed unmatched. The DNA for the CDR3 is TGCGCCAGCAGCCTCCTGATAGCGGGAGACGATGAGCAGTTCTTC. Translated, it gives CASSLLIAGDDEQFF.

The rearrangement links TRBV7-9 to TRBJ2-5; a possible D gene is TRBD2 (6 bases). Deletions cut 1 base from V and 5 bases from J, with 8 bases between. Germline-derived CDR1 and CDR2 are SEHNR and FQNEAQ (reference sequence). The CDR3 is 13 amino acids. CDR3 bases: TGTGCCAGCAGCTTAGTGAGCGGGGAGACCCAGTACTTC. Its protein is CASSLVSGETQYF. The full variable domain, with the rest looked up from reference TRBV7-9 and TRBJ2-5, is DTGVSQNPRHKITKRGQNVTFRCDPISEHNRLYWYRQTLGQGPEFLTYFQNEAQLEKSRLLSDRFSAERPKGSFSTLEIQRTEQGDSAMYLCASSLVSGETQYFGPGTRLLVL.

As for this clone: Other DNA sequences in this sample translate to the same CDR3. The rearrangement links TRBV7-2 to TRBJ1-2, with D uncertain. Trimming left V 5 bases short and J 8 bases short, with 12 bases between. Germline V gene lookup returns CDR1 SGHTA and CDR2 FQGNSA. This CDR3 spans 12 amino acids. The CDR3 sequence: CASSPRTGGYTF. The CDR3 bases are TGTGCCAGCAGCCCGCGGACGGGCGGCTACACCTTC.

The rearrangement uses TRBV11-2 and TRBJ2-7; D might be TRBD2 (6 bases). The CDR3 has 17 amino acids. Trimming removed 7 bases from V and 2 bases from J, with 24 bases in between. Germline values: CDR1 SGHAT, CDR2 FQNNGV. DNA for the CDR3: TGTGCCAGCACCCTAGGCCAGTATCGGGACTGGACCTACGAGCAGTACTTC. This sequence encodes CASTLGQYRDWTYEQYF.

The chain has TRBV9 and TRBJ2-3, with D perhaps matching TRBD1 (5 bases). The ends were cut back, 0 bases at V and 6 bases at J, with 5 bases in the middle. Per germline, CDR1 SGDLS and CDR2 YYNGEE. CDR3 size: 12 residues. The CDR3 DNA follows: TGTGCCAGCAGCGTAGAGGGGGATACGCAGTATTTT. It yields the protein CASSVEGDTQYF.

The CDR3 region has the DNA TGTGCCAGCAGCCAACCGGTGCAGGGCTACAATGAGCAGTTCTTC. Encoded protein: CASSQPVQGYNEQFF. J is TRBJ2-1 and V is TRBV7-6, with a weak D call TRBD1 (5 bases). V was shortened by 5 bases and J by 3 bases, with 14 bases between the two germline ends. Germline CDR1 reads SGHVS; CDR2 reads FNYEAQ. CDR3 size: 15 residues.

This chain joins TRBV5-4 and TRBJ2-1, with TRBD2 matching over 7 bases. From germline, CDR1 is SGHNT and CDR2 YYREEE (reference sequence). CDR3 size: 15 residues. The J segment lost 8 bases and the V segment lost 0 bases, leaving 8 bases of the junction unmatched. The CDR3 region is CASSLAPGLEYEQFF. The CDR3 nucleotides read TGTGCCAGCAGCTTGGCACCTGGACTAGAATATGAGCAGTTCTTC.

This clone was detected only once. The V gene is TRBV4-2, the J gene TRBJ2-2; a weak D match, TRBD2 (6 bases). Germline values: CDR1 LGHNA, CDR2 YNFKEQ. CDR3 length: 15 amino acids. Trimming cost V 0 bases and J 6 bases, with 11 bases left between them. The CDR3, as DNA: TGTGCCAGCAGCCAAGATGGGGGGAGCCCCGGGGAGCTGTTTTTT. It specifies CASSQDGGSPGELFF.

This rearrangement joins TRBV2 to TRBJ1-2; D ambiguous. V gave up 10 bases and J gave up 0 bases, with 15 bases separating them. In germline, CDR1 is SNHLY, CDR2 FYNNEI. The CDR3 runs 14 residues. The CDR3 DNA sequence: TGTGCCATCATAAGCTCCTCTACTAACTATGGCTACACCTTC. The encoded protein is CAIISSSTNYGYTF.

The V gene is TRBV15, the J gene TRBJ1-2; tentative D call: TRBD1 (5 bases). The CDR3 has 14 residues. The germline gives CDR1 LNHNV, CDR2 YYDKDF (reference sequence). V was trimmed by 1 base and J by 4 bases, leaving 10 bases between them. CDR3 sequence (DNA): TGTGCCACCAGCAGAGCGGGGGGAACCTATGGCTACACCTTC. Translation: CATSRAGGTYGYTF.

This chain links TRBV12-1 with TRBJ1-2. TRBV12-1 is a pseudogene segment. The CDR3 is made up of 15 amino acids. The CDR3 here is CASSPWERASYGYTF. CDR3 DNA sequence: TGTGCCAGCAGCCCCTGGGAGAGGGCCAGCTATGGCTACACCTTC.

The chain combines TRBV19 with TRBJ1-6; 7 positions match TRBD1. Germline loops: CDR1 LNHDA, CDR2 SQIVND (reference sequence). V was pared by 9 bases and J by 2 bases, with 7 bases of the junction left unmatched. The CDR3 has 15 residues. CDR3 DNA sequence: TGTGCCAGCACCGGGACAGTTACCTATAATTCACCCCTCCACTTT. Its protein product is CASTGTVTYNSPLHF.

The chain combines TRBV6-5 with TRBJ1-2; perhaps TRBD1 as D (5 bases). The V gene's germline CDR1 is MNHEY and CDR2 SVGAGI. V was cut by 6 bases and J by 7 bases, with 15 bases left in between. CDR3 size: 13 residues. The CDR3 DNA reads as TGTGCCAGCAGAGGGACCCAGACCCGTGGCTACACCTTC. Protein product: CASRGTQTRGYTF.

The rearrangement joins TRBV2 to TRBJ2-1; the D call may be TRBD1 or TRBD2 (5 bases each). CDR3 length equals 16 residues. Germline V gene sequence: CDR1 SNHLY, CDR2 FYNNEI. V was pared by 3 bases and J by 6 bases, with 18 bases between. Written as DNA, the CDR3 is TGTGCCAGCAGTGAGGCAGGCCAGCTGAGGGGCAATGAGCAGTTCTTC. Its translation is CASSEAGQLRGNEQFF.

This clone was recorded a few times. The V gene is TRBV10-2, the J gene TRBJ1-2, with D unresolved. Germline values: CDR1 WSHSY, CDR2 SAAADI. The CDR3 is 15 residues long. Trimming cost V 3 bases and J 2 bases, with 13 bases left between them. The CDR3 here is CASSDESQGNYGYTF. The DNA of the CDR3 is TGCGCCAGCAGTGATGAGTCCCAAGGAAACTATGGCTACACCTTC.

This rearrangement joins TRBV4-1 to TRBJ1-3; D remains unclear. The ends were cut back, 4 bases at V and 0 bases at J, with 13 bases in the middle. The germline V gene has CDR1 MGHRA and CDR2 YSYEKL. CDR3 size: 16 residues. The CDR3 sequence: CASSLVRAYSGNTIYF. The CDR3 DNA sequence: TGCGCCAGCAGCCTAGTCCGGGCCTACTCTGGAAACACCATATATTTT.

This chain uses TRBV6-1 with TRBJ2-1; D is ambiguous. V shed 2 bases and J shed 6 bases, with 5 bases lying between them. The germline V gene has CDR1 MNHNS and CDR2 SASEGT. The CDR3 runs 12 residues. The CDR3 sequence: CASSEMTNEQFF. The CDR3 region has the DNA TGTGCCAGCAGTGAAATGACCAATGAGCAGTTCTTC.

The chain couples TRBV24-1 to TRBJ1-5, with no clear D. The CDR3 covers 16 residues. Germline-derived CDR1 and CDR2 are KGHDR and SFDVKD. Deletions cut 0 bases from V and 0 bases from J, with 8 bases between. CDR3 DNA sequence: TGTGCCACCAGTGATTTGCCTCGGGCTAGCAATCAGCCCCAGCATTTT. It specifies CATSDLPRASNQPQHF.

The rearrangement joins TRBV12-3 or TRBV12-4 to TRBJ1-1; D is unresolved. CDR3 length: 12 amino acids. The germline V and J ends were trimmed by 0 bases and 11 bases, with 10 bases remaining between them. The CDR3 DNA follows: TGTGCCAGCAGTTTAGCGGTCGGGGAGGCTTTCTTT. As protein: CASSLAVGEAFF.

The CDR3 protein is CASSSGQGGEKLFF. The CDR3 nucleotides read TGTGCCAGCAGCTCCGGACAGGGGGGTGAAAAACTGTTTTTT. This rearrangement joins TRBV11-1 to TRBJ1-4; 10 nucleotides align to TRBD1. The J segment lost 7 bases and the V segment lost 4 bases, leaving 3 bases of the junction unmatched. The CDR3 contains 14 residues. CDR1 is SGHAT and CDR2 is FQDESV in the germline V gene (reference sequence).

This chain uses TRBV5-8 with TRBJ2-3; a weak D match, TRBD1 (6 bases). Germline CDR1 SGHTS, CDR2 YDEGEE. The CDR3 has 15 residues. V shed 1 base and J shed 8 bases, with 17 bases lying between them. CDR3 residues: CASSLPRGTFGTQYF. The CDR3 DNA is TGTGCCAGCAGCTTGCCCAGGGGAACATTCGGTACGCAGTATTTT.

The rearrangement links TRBV6-1 to TRBJ2-1, with D unclear. V lost 3 bases and J lost 1, with 10 bases in between. Germline values: CDR1 MNHNS, CDR2 SASEGT. The CDR3 has 15 residues. CDR3 loop: CASSDKSVSYNEQFF. In DNA, the CDR3 is TGTGCCAGCAGTGATAAGTCGGTGTCCTACAATGAGCAGTTCTTC.

The chain recombines TRBV7-9 with TRBJ2-5; 7 nucleotides agree with TRBD1. Germline V gives CDR1 SEHNR, CDR2 FQNEAQ (reference sequence). The CDR3 has 14 amino acids. The V and J ends lost 5 bases and 1 base, in that order; junction bases with no gene match: 4. The DNA for the CDR3 is TGTGCCAGCAGCATTACAGGGGTCCAAGAGACCCAGTACTTC. Residues: CASSITGVQETQYF.

The V gene is TRBV5-1, the J gene TRBJ2-7; 7 positions match TRBD1. Germline V gene sequence: CDR1 SGHRS, CDR2 YFSETQ. The CDR3 extends over 15 amino acids. Trimming cost V 2 bases and J 6 bases; bases outside gene matches: 11. The DNA of the CDR3 is TGCGCCAGCAGCTTACCGACAGGGCGCGTGGCCGAGCAGTACTTC. Translation: CASSLPTGRVAEQYF.

The chain couples TRBV7-3 to TRBJ2-1; D might be TRBD2 (6 bases). V was pared by 4 bases and J by 2 bases, with 9 bases between. The CDR3 loop spans 14 amino acids. The germline gives CDR1 SGHTA, CDR2 FQGTGA. The CDR3 protein is CASSSSSAYNEQFF. The DNA of the CDR3 is TGTGCCAGCAGCTCCTCTAGCGCCTACAATGAGCAGTTCTTC.